The 4 T cell receptor beta chains below were found in one sample sequenced in a study of tissue T cells after allogeneic stem cell transplantation. Noted time point: mouse harvest day 14 after allogeneic transplant. Each mouse received 10^7 T-cell-depleted marrow cells plus 10^6 splenic CD5+ T cells by tail vein. The table came from immunoSEQ multiplex PCR; TCRdb's copy has only in-frame clones and leaves some out. The table shows roughly 3,000 clones, with around 45% occurring only once. The source material was lymph node tissue. These receptors all stem from a female BALB/c mouse given C57BL/6 T cells with graft-versus-host disease after an allogeneic hematopoietic cell transplant.

As regards this clone: Here the gene names and germline are mouse. The CDR3 end lies 1 residue beyond the end of the read and is filled in from the germline J gene. The chain recombines TRBV12-2 with TRBJ1-2; 10 nucleotides line up with TRBD1. The CDR3 runs 13 residues. V gave up 6 bases and J gave up 4 bases; unmatched junction bases: 4. Germline V gene lookup returns CDR1 SGHLS and CDR2 HYDKME. CDR3 DNA, as far as it was read: TGTGCCAGCCCGGACAGGGGGGCCTCCGACTACACC. The encoded protein is CASPDRGASDYT. The whole CDR3 reads CASPDRGASDYTF.

Comment on this clone: The gene symbols are mouse symbols. Read coverage stops 1 residue before the CDR3 terminus; the germline J gene supplies the remainder. The gene calls are TRBV13-2 and TRBJ2-1; D is uncertain. The V and J ends lost 2 bases and 0 bases respectively, with 6 bases between them. Germline V gene lookup returns CDR1 NNHNN and CDR2 SYGAGS (reference sequence). The CDR3 totals 14 residues. Partial CDR3 DNA: TGTGCCAGCGGTGAGGGTCGTAACTATGCTGAGCAGTTC. This sequence encodes CASGEGRNYAEQF. The full CDR3 is CASGEGRNYAEQFF.

Note on this clone: Each gene name is a mouse one. Read sequence stops 1 residue before the CDR3 end, and the germline J gene provides the missing end. The genes are TRBV23 and TRBJ1-6. TRBJ1-6 is labeled an ORF, and its function is uncertain. The CDR3 consists of 14 residues. CDR1 and CDR2 from the germline V gene are KGHTA and FQNQQP. The CDR3 DNA, read in part, is TGCTCCAGCAGTCGCTCCGGTTATAATTCGCCCCTCTAC. Translation gives CSSSRSGYNSPLY. The whole CDR3 region reads CSSSRSGYNSPLYF.

This clone was recorded a few times. Any gene name here is a mouse gene name. The CDR3 goes on 1 residue after the read ends, and that part is filled in from the germline J gene. This rearrangement joins TRBV16 to TRBJ2-5; no firm D call. CDR1 SGHSA and CDR2 FRNQAP come from the germline V gene. V dropped 5 bases and J dropped 2 bases, with 11 bases sitting between them. This CDR3 has 14 residues. The CDR3: CASSPRQLQDTQYF. The CDR3 DNA, read in part, is TGTGCAAGCAGCCCCCGACAACTCCAAGACACCCAGTAC.